This TCR beta chain is from a study of cytomegalovirus exposure and HLA in healthy donors. Study findings and constraints: HLA alleles showed associations with 15,000 to 20,000 TCR beta sequences in a later analysis, at a 0.05 false discovery rate.

This CDR3 has 13 amino acids. The ends lost 1 base at V and 10 bases at J; junction bases unmatched: 5. CDR1 and CDR2 from the germline V gene are ENHRY and SYGVKD. The PCR ran on 60 Vbeta and 13 Jbeta primers. Generated by immunoSEQ multiplex PCR, the TCRdb table keeps only in-frame clones and is missing some. The table includes roughly 200,000 clones, 77% detected once. Details on this clone: No antigen is known for it.

This TCR was recovered from a woman aged 55-69 years in good health and CMV-seropositive. Sequences were obtained from PBMCs. This rearrangement joins TRBV10-3 to TRBJ1-1, with 8 bases identical to TRBD1. DNA of the CDR3: TGTGCCATCAGTGAGTTACTACAGGGGGGAGCTTTCTTT. It translates to CAISELLQGGAFF.